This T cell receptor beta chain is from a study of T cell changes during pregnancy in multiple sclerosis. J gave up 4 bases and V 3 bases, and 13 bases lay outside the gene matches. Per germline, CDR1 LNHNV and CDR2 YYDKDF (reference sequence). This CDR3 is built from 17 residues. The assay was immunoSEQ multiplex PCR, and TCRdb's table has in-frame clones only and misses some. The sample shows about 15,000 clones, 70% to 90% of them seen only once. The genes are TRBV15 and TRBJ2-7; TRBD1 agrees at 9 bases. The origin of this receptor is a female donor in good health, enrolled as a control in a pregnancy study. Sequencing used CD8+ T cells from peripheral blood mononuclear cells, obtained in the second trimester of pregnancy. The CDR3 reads CATSSWGGGQGKYEQYF. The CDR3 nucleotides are TGTGCCACCAGCAGTTGGGGGGGAGGACAGGGGAAGTACGAGCAGTACTTC.